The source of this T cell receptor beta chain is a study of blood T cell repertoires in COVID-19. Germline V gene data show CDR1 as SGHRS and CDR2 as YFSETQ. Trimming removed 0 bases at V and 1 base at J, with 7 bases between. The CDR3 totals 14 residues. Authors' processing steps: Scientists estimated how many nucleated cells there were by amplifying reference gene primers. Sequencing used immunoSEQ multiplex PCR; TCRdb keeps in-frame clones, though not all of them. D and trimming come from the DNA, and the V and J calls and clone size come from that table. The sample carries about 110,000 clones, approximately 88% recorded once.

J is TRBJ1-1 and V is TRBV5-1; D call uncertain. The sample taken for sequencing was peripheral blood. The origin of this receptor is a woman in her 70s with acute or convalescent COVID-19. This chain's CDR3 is CASSLVQTNTEAFF. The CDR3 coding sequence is TGCGCCAGCAGCTTGGTACAGACGAACACTGAAGCTTTCTTT.